This T cell receptor beta chain was obtained from a study of cytomegalovirus exposure and HLA in healthy donors. The CDR3 contains 11 residues. V lost 6 bases and J lost 4, with 9 bases in between. Looked up from germline, CDR1 is SQVTM and CDR2 is ANQGSEA. On this clone: Its antigen is still unknown.

Study results and caveats: In vitro testing confirmed a few CMV-associated chains as specific for CMV antigens. Some TCR beta chains (more than 150 of them) were listed as cytomegalovirus-associated. Across donors, most TCRs were seen rarely, yet some public ones were widespread.

Sequenced by immunoSEQ multiplex PCR; TCRdb stores in-frame clones only, minus some. There are 350,000 or so clones in the sample; roughly 85% occur only once, and around 0.8% lies in the top ten. Sequenced material: PBMCs. The chain joins TRBV29-1 to TRBJ1-1; no clear D gene. This TCR was recovered from a woman between 18 and 30 years old in good health and CMV-seronegative. The CDR3 coding sequence is TGCAGCGTCCGGGGTCTCACTGAAGCTTTCTTT. As protein: CSVRGLTEAFF.